Listed below are T cell receptor beta chains from one sample, sequenced in a study of breast tumors, draining lymph nodes, adjacent tissues. MiXCR, applied by TCRdb to the multiplex PCR reads, yields one record per CDR3 protein. The table shows under 250,000 distinct CDR3 sequences, with about 30% occurring only once. The specimen was axillary lymph node tissue. These receptors all stem from a female donor with breast cancer. Some clones in this sample may be carry-over from other donors' samples. Both conserved end residues are part of each CDR3. D genes are given only for firm matches. Only some rows state a clone size, as once, few, many or a class for expanded clones.

V gene: TRBV12-3/TRBV12-4
CDR3 length: 13
J gene: TRBJ2-1
clone size: many
D gene: TRBD2
CDR3 protein: CASSLGLAREQFF

V gene: TRBV5-1
CDR3 length: 14
J gene: TRBJ1-4
clone size: many
D gene: NA
CDR3 protein: CASSGGTTNEKLFF

V gene: TRBV6-5
CDR3 length: 15
J gene: TRBJ1-5
clone size: many
D gene: NA
CDR3 protein: CASRSHQGGGQPQHF

V gene: TRBV6-1
CDR3 length: 16
J gene: TRBJ2-1
clone size: NA
D gene: TRBD2
CDR3 protein: CASMRLAGGSYNEQFF

V gene: TRBV15
CDR3 length: 12
J gene: TRBJ1-2
clone size: NA
D gene: TRBD1
CDR3 protein: CATSRDRDGYTF

V gene: TRBV19
CDR3 length: 15
J gene: TRBJ2-5
clone size: many
D gene: NA
CDR3 protein: CASSIVRSQQETQYF

V gene: TRBV19
CDR3 length: 15
J gene: TRBJ2-1
clone size: many
D gene: TRBD2
CDR3 protein: CASMAGLASYNEQFF

V gene: TRBV24-1
CDR3 length: 8
J gene: TRBJ2-2
clone size: NA
D gene: NA
CDR3 protein: CATGELFF

V gene: TRBV27
CDR3 length: 15
J gene: TRBJ2-6
clone size: many
D gene: NA
CDR3 protein: CASSFGRVGANVLTF

V gene: TRBV30
CDR3 length: 12
J gene: TRBJ1-2
clone size: many
D gene: NA
CDR3 protein: CAWSTGDYGYTF

V gene: TRBV14
CDR3 length: 15
J gene: TRBJ2-3
clone size: many
D gene: TRBD2
CDR3 protein: CASSPLRGSTDTQYF

V gene: TRBV6-5
CDR3 length: 15
J gene: TRBJ2-5
clone size: many
D gene: NA
CDR3 protein: CASRTRRTAQETQYF

V gene: TRBV6-1
CDR3 length: 14
J gene: TRBJ2-2
clone size: many
D gene: TRBD2
CDR3 protein: CASKTSGFTGELFF

V gene: TRBV12-3/TRBV12-4
CDR3 length: 15
J gene: TRBJ2-5
clone size: many
D gene: NA
CDR3 protein: CASSFGHRDQETQYF

V gene: TRBV2
CDR3 length: 11
J gene: TRBJ1-4
clone size: NA
D gene: NA
CDR3 protein: CASYSFEKLFF

V gene: TRBV11-2
CDR3 length: 16
J gene: TRBJ1-6
clone size: many
D gene: TRBD1
CDR3 protein: CASSLAGEGAGSPLHF

V gene: TRBV2
CDR3 length: 15
J gene: TRBJ2-1
clone size: many
D gene: NA
CDR3 protein: CASSEARTAGNEQFF

V gene: TRBV7-9
CDR3 length: 14
J gene: TRBJ2-1
clone size: NA
D gene: NA
CDR3 protein: CASSFRQGGNEQFF

V gene: TRBV2
CDR3 length: 14
J gene: TRBJ1-6
clone size: NA
D gene: NA
CDR3 protein: CASEDREGGRALHF

V gene: TRBV6-2/TRBV6-3
CDR3 length: 17
J gene: TRBJ2-5
clone size: NA
D gene: TRBD2
CDR3 protein: CASQIPGLAGGQETQYF

V gene: TRBV11-2
CDR3 length: 12
J gene: TRBJ2-7
clone size: many
D gene: NA
CDR3 protein: CASSSAHREQYF

V gene: TRBV19
CDR3 length: 16
J gene: TRBJ2-5
clone size: many
D gene: TRBD2
CDR3 protein: CASSLLSGTPQETQYF

V gene: TRBV2
CDR3 length: 11
J gene: TRBJ2-1
clone size: many
D gene: NA
CDR3 protein: CASTRLAEQFF

V gene: TRBV9
CDR3 length: 16
J gene: TRBJ2-3
clone size: many
D gene: TRBD2
CDR3 protein: CASSPSGRAISDTQYF

V gene: TRBV29-1
CDR3 length: 12
J gene: TRBJ1-2
clone size: NA
D gene: TRBD1
CDR3 protein: CSVGQGDYGYTF

V gene: TRBV19
CDR3 length: 19
J gene: TRBJ1-4
clone size: NA
D gene: TRBD1
CDR3 protein: CASSIGRSRQGATNEKLFF

V gene: TRBV13
CDR3 length: 13
J gene: TRBJ1-4
clone size: NA
D gene: NA
CDR3 protein: CASKESANEKLFF

V gene: TRBV10-2
CDR3 length: 19
J gene: TRBJ2-1
clone size: many
D gene: TRBD2
CDR3 protein: CASRRLAGSPGKPYNEQFF

V gene: TRBV20-1
CDR3 length: 11
J gene: TRBJ1-2
clone size: NA
D gene: NA
CDR3 protein: CSARLAGGYTF

V gene: TRBV7-9
CDR3 length: 14
J gene: TRBJ2-7
clone size: many
D gene: NA
CDR3 protein: CASSLSGESYEQYF

V gene: TRBV4-3
CDR3 length: 14
J gene: TRBJ1-1
clone size: NA
D gene: NA
CDR3 protein: CASSQDRRNTEAFF

V gene: TRBV29-1
CDR3 length: 11
J gene: TRBJ2-3
clone size: many
D gene: NA
CDR3 protein: CSLQVTDTQYF

V gene: TRBV20-1
CDR3 length: 14
J gene: TRBJ1-2
clone size: NA
D gene: NA
CDR3 protein: CSAPTGRGNYGYTF

V gene: TRBV20-1
CDR3 length: 14
J gene: TRBJ2-3
clone size: many
D gene: TRBD2
CDR3 protein: CSARAGGGTDTQYF

V gene: TRBV11-2
CDR3 length: 13
J gene: TRBJ1-5
clone size: NA
D gene: NA
CDR3 protein: CASSQGVGQPQHF

V gene: TRBV7-8
CDR3 length: 13
J gene: TRBJ2-1
clone size: many
D gene: NA
CDR3 protein: CASSHPRNNEQFF

V gene: TRBV6-2/TRBV6-3
CDR3 length: 14
J gene: TRBJ1-5
clone size: many
D gene: TRBD1
CDR3 protein: CASAGGLGNQPQHF

V gene: TRBV2
CDR3 length: 16
J gene: TRBJ1-2
clone size: many
D gene: NA
CDR3 protein: CASSVLRGTAGDGYTF

V gene: TRBV3-1
CDR3 length: 14
J gene: TRBJ1-5
clone size: many
D gene: TRBD1
CDR3 protein: CASSRDSHNQPQHF

V gene: TRBV20-1
CDR3 length: 14
J gene: TRBJ1-2
clone size: NA
D gene: NA
CDR3 protein: CSASHGQTNYGYTF

V gene: TRBV27
CDR3 length: 14
J gene: TRBJ1-2
clone size: many
D gene: TRBD1
CDR3 protein: CASSSGDSNYGYTF

V gene: TRBV29-1
CDR3 length: 11
J gene: TRBJ1-1
clone size: few
D gene: NA
CDR3 protein: CSVETYTEAFF

V gene: TRBV7-9
CDR3 length: 15
J gene: TRBJ1-3
clone size: many
D gene: NA
CDR3 protein: CASSSTPDSGNTIYF

V gene: TRBV6-1
CDR3 length: 13
J gene: TRBJ2-3
clone size: many
D gene: NA
CDR3 protein: CASRTMSTDTQYF

V gene: TRBV7-7
CDR3 length: 17
J gene: TRBJ2-5
clone size: once
D gene: NA
CDR3 protein: CASSSGPRTLGEETQYF

V gene: TRBV29-1
CDR3 length: 17
J gene: TRBJ2-2
clone size: NA
D gene: TRBD2
CDR3 protein: CSVKMASGRAKTDELFF